The rows below give T cell receptor beta chains drawn from one sample of a study of neoadjuvant nivolumab and ipilimumab in lung cancer. TCRdb's copy holds only in-frame clones and misses some; the assay was immunoSEQ multiplex PCR. The data hold about 27,000 clones, with 70% to 80% observed a single time. This material consisted of tumor tissue, taken after neoadjuvant nivolumab, alone or with ipilimumab, at or shortly before surgery. Every receptor here comes from an adult with non-small cell lung cancer. Both conserved end residues are part of each CDR3. A D gene is named only where the DNA matches it firmly. The size entry is marked missing in some rows and otherwise reads once, few, many or a size class.

V,J,size,D,CDR3,DNA
TRBV10-2,TRBJ2-1,-,-,CASSDRYVYNEQFF,TGCGCCAGCAGTGACCGTTACGTATACAATGAGCAGTTCTTC
TRBV5-6,TRBJ2-5,few,-,CASSLGPYQETQYF,TGTGCCAGCAGCTTGGGGCCGTATCAAGAGACCCAGTACTTC
TRBV5-5,TRBJ2-7,few,TRBD1,CASSLDRAYEQYF,TGTGCCAGCAGCCTCGACAGGGCTTACGAGCAGTACTTC
TRBV18,TRBJ2-7,-,-,CASSPLGYEQYF,TGTGCCAGCTCACCACTAGGGTACGAGCAGTACTTC
TRBV2,TRBJ1-2,-,TRBD1,CASSSTGDYGYTF,TGTGCCAGCAGTTCAACAGGGGACTATGGCTACACCTTC
TRBV2,TRBJ1-2,-,-,CASSDRQQVDGYTF,TGTGCCAGCAGTGACCGGCAGCAAGTGGATGGCTACACCTTC
TRBV10-2,TRBJ1-6,once,-,CASRDSYNSPLHF,TGCGCCAGCAGGGACTCCTATAATTCACCCCTCCACTTT
TRBV19,TRBJ1-4,-,-,CASSRRRLVANEKLFF,TGTGCCAGTAGTCGACGTAGGCTGGTTGCTAATGAAAAACTGTTTTTT
TRBV29-1,TRBJ1-2,once,-,CSVASNYGYTF,TGCAGCGTTGCCAGTAACTATGGCTACACCTTC
TRBV7-2,TRBJ2-3,-,TRBD2,CASSLAYLAGATDTQYF,TGTGCCAGCAGCTTAGCGTATTTGGCGGGAGCCACAGATACGCAGTATTTT
TRBV7-2,TRBJ2-7,-,TRBD2,CASSSGTGTRSSYEQYF,TGTGCCAGCAGCTCGGGGACCGGGACTAGAAGCTCCTACGAGCAGTACTTC
TRBV10-3,TRBJ1-1,few,TRBD1,CAISELGTGEYTEAFF,TGTGCCATCAGTGAGTTGGGGACAGGGGAGTACACTGAAGCTTTCTTT
TRBV11-2,TRBJ2-5,-,-,CASSGASVQETQYF,TGTGCCAGCAGCGGGGCTAGCGTCCAAGAGACCCAGTACTTC
TRBV10-2,TRBJ1-5,-,-,CASSVSRGRRSNQPQHF,TGCGCCAGCAGTGTCAGCAGGGGCAGGAGAAGCAATCAGCCCCAGCATTTT
TRBV10-2,TRBJ1-4,-,-,CASNRAVGTNEKLFF,TGCGCCAGCAACAGGGCGGTTGGAACTAATGAAAAACTGTTTTTT
TRBV11-2,TRBJ1-1,medium-sized,TRBD1,CASSKQGSGVPTEAFF,TGTGCCAGCAGCAAACAGGGGAGCGGTGTCCCCACTGAAGCTTTCTTT
TRBV30,TRBJ1-1,-,TRBD1,CAWSGGVGGQNTEAFF,TGTGCCTGGAGTGGGGGGGTAGGGGGCCAGAACACTGAAGCTTTCTTT
TRBV7-2,TRBJ1-6,-,-,CASSLGGERALHF,TGTGCCAGCAGCTTAGGGGGGGAAAGAGCCCTCCACTTT